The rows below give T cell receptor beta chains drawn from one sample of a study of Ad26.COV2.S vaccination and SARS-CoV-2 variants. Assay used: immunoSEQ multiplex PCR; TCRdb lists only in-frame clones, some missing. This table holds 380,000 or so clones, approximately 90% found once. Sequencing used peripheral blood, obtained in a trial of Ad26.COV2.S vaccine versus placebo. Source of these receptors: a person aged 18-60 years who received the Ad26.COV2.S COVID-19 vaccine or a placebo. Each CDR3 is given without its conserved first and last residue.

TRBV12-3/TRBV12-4	ASSLGTLTEAF
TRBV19	ASSFRDGSYEQY
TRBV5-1	ASSLQGAGGELF
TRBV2	ASSLVRTTQETQY
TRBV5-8	ASSFGAGRGQPQH
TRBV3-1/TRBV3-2	ASSQDRGNTIY
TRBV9	ASGQGERTEAF
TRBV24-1	ATSVGGAGTDTQY
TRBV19	ASSIGRDLRNQPQH
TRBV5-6	ASSLAPSGAYEQY
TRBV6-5	ASRRVLIEETQY
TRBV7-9	ASSLVTGGAF
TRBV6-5	ASNPGYAGADTQY
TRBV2	ASSDVSGDYNEQF
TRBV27	ASSFLGGYTLDTFRDNEQF
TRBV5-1	ASSVGQVSYEQY
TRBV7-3	ASSLDGTDNSPLH
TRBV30	AWRNRSSGNTIY
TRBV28	ASTGPRTSGTDTQY
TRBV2	ASMGVRETYEQY
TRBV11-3	ASSPRAGTEAF
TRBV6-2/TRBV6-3	ASSYGGTGGNEQF
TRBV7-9	ATRGLAGEADTGELF
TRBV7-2	ASSLVRQTGELF
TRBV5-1	ASSLGTSEDTQY
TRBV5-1	ASSFQGQNTEAF
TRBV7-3	ASSLTPPGSGETQY
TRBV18	ASSPGTSAYGYT
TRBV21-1	ASSKVSGVTSSTDTQY
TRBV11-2	ASSPNQDRWDGYT
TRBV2	ASRTVLTSEQY
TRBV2	ASSGQGAGETQY
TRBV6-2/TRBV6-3	ASSYGVSGANVLT
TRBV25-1	ASSAERGGVLPGNTIY
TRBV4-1	ASSQVLVPTDSYEQY